This is a list of T cell receptor beta chains from one sample in a study of shared clonotypes between healthy human individuals. Generated by immunoSEQ multiplex PCR, the TCRdb table keeps only in-frame clones and is missing some. In the table there are about 2,200,000 clones, about 93% of which are singletons. Sequencing used naive CD8+ T cells from PBMCs. These receptors came from a man between 18 and 35 years old in good health. Some clones in this sample may be carry-over from other donors' samples. The CDR3 runs from the conserved cysteine through the conserved F or W. Fields, in order: V gene, D gene, J gene, CDR3 protein. The D gene is left open where the match is weak.

V: TRBV25-1; D: TRBD2; J: TRBJ2-1; CDR3: CASSVTSGIYNEQFF
V: TRBV28; D: -; J: TRBJ2-3; CDR3: CASVGSFSTDTQYF
V: TRBV10-2; D: -; J: TRBJ2-7; CDR3: CASSAPGLPNHEQYF
V: TRBV27; D: -; J: TRBJ1-2; CDR3: CASSWQGTNYGYTF
V: TRBV7-9; D: TRBD2; J: TRBJ2-5; CDR3: CASSPPPSGREETQYF
V: TRBV7-9; D: TRBD2; J: TRBJ2-5; CDR3: CASSTSGSRETQYF
V: TRBV2; D: -; J: TRBJ2-2; CDR3: CASRGATGELFF
V: TRBV7-9; D: -; J: TRBJ2-3; CDR3: CASSLPNRDTQYF
V: TRBV12-2; D: -; J: TRBJ2-5; CDR3: CASRFISGSRETQYF
V: TRBV12-5; D: -; J: TRBJ2-7; CDR3: CASGVGAREQYF
V: TRBV27; D: TRBD1; J: TRBJ2-1; CDR3: CASKSGTGTLSRGPNEQFF
V: TRBV11-2; D: -; J: TRBJ2-7; CDR3: CASSLELGGVRYEQYF
V: TRBV7-3; D: -; J: TRBJ1-2; CDR3: CASSADGGTSYGYTF
V: TRBV7-8; D: TRBD1; J: TRBJ1-5; CDR3: CASRLGNRGHDQPQHF
V: TRBV28; D: -; J: TRBJ2-2; CDR3: CASSFGRDNTGELFF
V: TRBV13; D: -; J: TRBJ2-7; CDR3: CASSLGSVSYEQYF
V: TRBV5-6; D: -; J: TRBJ2-7; CDR3: CASSHRYEQYF
V: TRBV14; D: -; J: TRBJ1-1; CDR3: CASSPINRMNTEAFF
V: TRBV11-3; D: -; J: TRBJ2-1; CDR3: CASSPSTGYNEQFF
V: TRBV28; D: -; J: TRBJ1-4; CDR3: CASSETGPLGKLFF
V: TRBV13; D: -; J: TRBJ2-4; CDR3: CASSPRGGAAKNIQYF
V: TRBV27; D: -; J: TRBJ2-5; CDR3: CASRSDAETQYF
V: TRBV6-5; D: TRBD1; J: TRBJ2-7; CDR3: CASSVGQGPFYEQYF
V: TRBV4-3; D: -; J: TRBJ2-2; CDR3: CASSQDSLTPLFTGELFF
V: TRBV7-2; D: TRBD1; J: TRBJ1-1; CDR3: CASSSQYRGRGTEAFF
V: TRBV19; D: -; J: TRBJ2-1; CDR3: CASTPTSIPYNEQFF
V: TRBV21-1; D: -; J: TRBJ2-4; CDR3: CASSKQSPGRKEGNIQYF
V: TRBV30; D: -; J: TRBJ2-5; CDR3: CAWTPLAGETQYF
V: TRBV5-3; D: TRBD1; J: TRBJ2-3; CDR3: CARRKKTGGARDTQYF